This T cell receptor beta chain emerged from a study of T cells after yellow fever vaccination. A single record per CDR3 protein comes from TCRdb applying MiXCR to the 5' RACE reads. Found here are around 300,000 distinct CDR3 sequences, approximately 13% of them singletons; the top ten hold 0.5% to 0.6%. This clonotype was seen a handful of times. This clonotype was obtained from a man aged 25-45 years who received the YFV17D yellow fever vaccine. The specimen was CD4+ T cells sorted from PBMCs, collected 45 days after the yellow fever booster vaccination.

CDR3 sequence (DNA): TGTGCCAGCACCCTACCGGCGGGAGGCTTGGCCAAAAACATTCAGTACTTC. This encodes CASTLPAGGLAKNIQYF. The genes are TRBV7-2 and TRBJ2-4, with TRBD2 matching 8 bases. V lost 7 bases and J lost 1; bases outside the gene matches: 12. The CDR3 runs 17 residues. Per germline, CDR1 SGHTA and CDR2 FQGNSA.